The 28 T cell receptor beta chains reported below all come from one sample, sequenced in a study of human T cells and chemical hapten exposure. Time point specified: healthy volunteer bleed at 6 weeks. The total RNA was obtained from whole blood that was not fractionated. TCRdb re-derived calls from the RACE reads in MiXCR, one entry per CDR3 protein. Among about 77,000 distinct CDR3 sequences, approximately 8.6% were seen once, and the ten largest hold 1.7%. Sequenced material: whole blood. Receptors were obtained from a female donor in good health. Some clones in this sample may be carry-over from other donors' samples.

V and J are TRBV3-1 and TRBJ2-5, with 11 positions matching TRBD2. Germline trimming cut 2 bases from V and 3 bases from J; bases unmatched to any gene: 8. Germline CDR1 and CDR2: LGHDT and YNNKEL (reference sequence). The length of the CDR3 is 17 residues. The CDR3 sequence is CASSQFSLAGGEETQYF. CDR3 DNA: TGTGCCAGCAGCCAATTCTCTCTAGCGGGGGGAGAAGAGACCCAGTACTTC.

This clonotype was seen repeatedly, ten times or more. V is TRBV2 and J is TRBJ2-1; 8 bases agree with TRBD2. This CDR3 has 15 amino acids. Germline V gene sequence: CDR1 SNHLY, CDR2 FYNNEI. V shed 3 bases and J 2 bases; nucleotides not matched to a gene: 3. The CDR3 nucleotides are TGTGCCAGCAGTGAGGGGCGGGGGGCCTACAATGAGCAGTTCTTC. This encodes CASSEGRGAYNEQFF. Full variable domain (missing parts from reference TRBV2 and TRBJ2-1): EPEVTQTPSHQVTQMGQEVILRCVPISNHLYFYWYRQILGQKVEFLVSFYNNEISEKSEIFDDQFSVERPDGSNFTLKIRSTKLEDSAMYFCASSEGRGAYNEQFFGPGTRLTVL.

This clonotype was seen repeatedly, ten times or more. This sequence joins TRBV3-1 and TRBJ2-1; TRBD2 agrees at 10 bases. From germline, CDR1 is LGHDT and CDR2 YNNKEL (reference sequence). J lost 4 bases, V lost 4 bases, and 4 bases had no gene match. The CDR3 length is 15 residues. The CDR3 sequence: CASSLLAGMYNEQFF. In DNA form, the CDR3 reads TGTGCCAGCAGCCTACTAGCGGGGATGTACAATGAGCAGTTCTTC.

V and J are TRBV15 and TRBJ2-6; 7 positions match TRBD1. The CDR3 is made up of 17 amino acids. Trimming at V came to 1 base and at J to 0 bases, leaving 3 bases not matched to a gene. The germline CDR1 and CDR2 sequences are LNHNV and YYDKDF (reference sequence). The CDR3 here is CATSRGRQGSGANVLTF. The DNA for the CDR3 is TGTGCCACCAGCAGAGGTAGACAGGGCTCTGGGGCCAACGTCCTGACTTTC. Full variable domain (outside the CDR3, taken from reference TRBV15 and TRBJ2-6): DAMVIQNPRYQVTQFGKPVTLSCSQTLNHNVMYWYQQKSSQAPKLLFHYYDKDFNNEADTPDNFQSRRPNTSFCFLDIRSPGLGDTAMYLCATSRGRQGSGANVLTFGAGSRLTVL.

This clonotype was detected a few times. The rearrangement uses TRBV27 and TRBJ1-2; D uncertain. Trimming removed 3 bases at V and 7 bases at J, with 9 bases between. The CDR3 extends over 12 amino acids. Germline CDR1 and CDR2: MNHEY and SMNVEV (reference sequence). Here the CDR3 DNA reads TGTGCCAGCAGTTTGCCCGGCGGTGGCTACACCTTC. Translated, it gives CASSLPGGGYTF.

The chain uses TRBV7-3 and TRBJ2-2, with TRBD2 matching 8 bases. This CDR3 is built from 16 residues. The germline V gene encodes CDR1 SGHTA and CDR2 FQGTGA. J lost 6 bases, V lost 5 bases, and 11 bases had no gene match. The CDR3 region has the DNA TGTGCCAGCAGCCCCCGGGGGGGCCGGGTTTCCGGGGAGCTGTTTTTT. Translating gives CASSPRGGRVSGELFF.

This clonotype showed up many times. The V call is TRBV5-1, the J call TRBJ1-5; perhaps TRBD1 as D (6 bases). Trimming cost V 0 bases and J 1 base, with 20 bases left between them. This CDR3 comprises 19 residues. Per germline, CDR1 SGHRS and CDR2 YFSETQ. In nucleotides, the CDR3 is TGCGCCAGCAGCTTGGGAGTATTTGGGGGGCAGAGAAGCAATCAGCCCCAGCATTTT. Residues: CASSLGVFGGQRSNQPQHF. Full variable domain (missing parts from reference TRBV5-1 and TRBJ1-5): KAGVTQTPRYLIKTRGQQVTLSCSPISGHRSVSWYQQTPGQGLQFLFEYFSETQRNKGNFPGRFSGRQFSNSRSEMNVSTLELGDSALYLCASSLGVFGGQRSNQPQHFGDGTRLSIL.

The rearrangement uses TRBV20-1 and TRBJ1-5, with 9 bases that match TRBD1. Germline V gene data show CDR1 as DFQATT and CDR2 as SNEGSKA (reference sequence). The CDR3 loop spans 14 amino acids. Losses at the gene ends were 5 bases for V and 6 bases for J; bases not matched to a gene: 8. The CDR3 region is CSASGDRDSQPQHF. The DNA for the CDR3 is TGCAGTGCTTCTGGGGACAGGGACAGTCAGCCCCAGCATTTT.

This clonotype was picked up a small number of times. The chain carries TRBV7-2 and TRBJ1-6; D unclear. The CDR3 loop spans 15 amino acids. The V gene's germline CDR1 is SGHTA and CDR2 FQGNSA. V dropped 1 base and J dropped 4 bases, with 8 bases sitting between them. Here the CDR3 reads CASSLVRGYNSPLHF. In DNA, the CDR3 is TGTGCCAGCAGCTTAGTGCGGGGATATAATTCACCCCTCCACTTT.

V gene TRBV19 combines with J gene TRBJ2-3; no firm D call. Trimming took off 6 bases at V and 9 bases at J, with 19 bases between the two ends. The CDR3 runs 14 residues. Germline CDR1 LNHDA, CDR2 SQIVND (reference sequence). The CDR3 spells CASSNPSRADTQYF. The CDR3 DNA reads as TGTGCCAGTAGCAACCCGAGTAGGGCGGACACGCAGTATTTT. Together with reference TRBV19 and TRBJ2-3, the CDR3 gives the full variable domain: DGGITQSPKYLFRKEGQNVTLSCEQNLNHDAMYWYRQDPGQGLRLIYYSQIVNDFQKGDIAEGYSVSREKKESFPLTVTSAQKNPTAFYLCASSNPSRADTQYFGPGTRLTVL.

This clonotype has only a few counts. The genes are TRBV7-3 and TRBJ2-5; the D is unclear. There are 13 residues in the CDR3. The germline CDR1 and CDR2 sequences are SGHTA and FQGTGA. V lost 5 bases, J lost 0 bases, and 7 bases lay in between. The CDR3 protein is CASSKRYQETQYF. Here the CDR3 DNA reads TGTGCCAGCAGCAAACGGTACCAAGAGACCCAGTACTTC.

This clonotype was counted between two and nine times. The CDR3 loop reads CASSQFWGSGGSQETQYF. The CDR3 coding sequence is TGTGCCAGCAGCCAATTTTGGGGGAGCGGGGGGTCACAAGAGACCCAGTACTTC. The rearrangement uses TRBV4-2 and TRBJ2-5; 9 bases are a match to TRBD2. The ends lost 2 bases at V and 2 bases at J; junction bases unmatched: 12. CDR3 length equals 18 residues. Germline-derived CDR1 and CDR2 are LGHNA and YNFKEQ.

This clonotype was seen more than once but under ten times. The V and J genes are TRBV19 and TRBJ2-4; the D gene could be TRBD1 or TRBD2 (5 bases each). This CDR3 has 17 amino acids. Looked up from germline, CDR1 is LNHDA and CDR2 is SQIVND (reference sequence). V lost 3 bases, J lost 1 base, and 16 bases lay in between. In nucleotides, the CDR3 is TGTGCCAGTAGTATTTTCGGCAGGGACGGGGCCAAAAACATTCAGTACTTC. Translated: CASSIFGRDGAKNIQYF.

The rearrangement links TRBV5-5 to TRBJ2-4; 11 bases fit TRBD2. Per the germline V gene, CDR1 is SGHKS and CDR2 is YYEKEE (reference sequence). Trimming took 4 bases from V and 5 from J; bases not matched to a gene: 8. The CDR3 is 16 amino acids. The CDR3 here is CASSPRLAGRENIQYF. CDR3 bases: TGTGCCAGCAGCCCCCGACTAGCGGGGAGGGAAAACATTCAGTACTTC.

This clonotype showed up just a few times. The J gene is TRBJ2-5, the V gene TRBV12-3 or TRBV12-4; 13 bases are shared with TRBD2. CDR3 length: 17 amino acids. Trimming took 3 bases from V and 4 from J; bases not matched to a gene: 8. The DNA for the CDR3 is TGTGCCAGCAGTTTTTCCACTAGCGGGGGGGCTGTAGAGACCCAGTACTTC. Translation: CASSFSTSGGAVETQYF.

This clonotype was recorded at least ten times. The chain has TRBV20-1 and TRBJ1-1; TRBD1 is a possible D gene (6 bases). Trimming removed 0 bases at V and 5 bases at J, with 13 bases between. This CDR3 comprises 14 residues. The germline CDR1 and CDR2 sequences are DFQATT and SNEGSKA (reference sequence). In nucleotides, the CDR3 is TGCAGTGCTAGAGAGGCAGGGGTACATACTGAAGCTTTCTTT. Translation gives CSAREAGVHTEAFF.

There are a few counts of this clonotype. The CDR3 spells CASSLAGVGKLFF. CDR3 nucleotides: TGTGCCAGCAGTTTAGCAGGGGTCGGAAAACTGTTTTTT. The chain links TRBV12-3 or TRBV12-4 to TRBJ1-4; D is possibly TRBD1 (5 bases). CDR3 size: 13 residues. Trimming took 0 bases from V and 10 from J, leaving 9 bases between them.

This clonotype was counted only a few times. J is TRBJ2-1 and V is TRBV3-1; 13 nucleotides line up with TRBD2. After removal of 5 bases from V and 9 bases from J, the junction contained 16 bases not matched to a gene. In germline, CDR1 is LGHDT, CDR2 YNNKEL (reference sequence). The CDR3 contains 18 residues. The CDR3 DNA follows: TGTGCCAGCAGCTATCGGACTAGCGGGGGTGAAGCTCTTGGTGAGCAGTTCTTC. Amino acid sequence: CASSYRTSGGEALGEQFF.

This clonotype occurred many times. The V and J genes are TRBV29-1 and TRBJ1-2; D not resolved. V was shortened by 1 base and J by 7 bases, with 1 base between the two germline ends. Germline-derived CDR1 and CDR2 are SQVTM and ANQGSEA. The CDR3 length is 9 residues. CDR3 coding DNA: TGCAGCGTTGAAGTTGGCTACACCTTC. This sequence encodes CSVEVGYTF.

This clonotype has ten or more counts. This chain links TRBV6-1 with TRBJ2-5, with D perhaps matching TRBD2 (6 bases). The germline V gene encodes CDR1 MNHNS and CDR2 SASEGT. The V end lost 5 bases, the J end lost 2 bases, and 18 bases lay between the germline ends. The CDR3 runs 16 residues. CDR3 sequence: CASSFYEGAGQETQYF. In DNA form, the CDR3 reads TGTGCCAGCAGTTTTTATGAGGGCGCGGGGCAAGAGACCCAGTACTTC.

This clonotype has ten or more counts. The genes are TRBV7-9 and TRBJ2-2, with D perhaps matching TRBD1 or TRBD2 (6 bases each). V lost 3 bases and J 2 bases, leaving 10 bases between the germline ends. The germline gives CDR1 SEHNR, CDR2 FQNEAQ (reference sequence). The CDR3 is 15 residues long. CDR3 sequence reads: CASSFWGANTGELFF. CDR3 DNA: TGTGCCAGCAGCTTTTGGGGGGCCAACACCGGGGAGCTGTTTTTT.

This clonotype appeared many times. The CDR3 loop is CASSYLGRGSADTQYF. The CDR3 DNA reads as TGTGCCAGCAGTTACCTGGGCAGGGGGAGCGCAGATACGCAGTATTTT. The chain employs TRBV6-5 and TRBJ2-3; 7 bases are shared with TRBD1. Germline CDR1 and CDR2: MNHEY and SVGAGI. The CDR3 covers 16 residues. Trimming removed 2 bases from V and 4 bases from J; junction bases left unmatched: 9.

V is TRBV14 and J is TRBJ2-3; D is unclear. Germline CDR1 reads SGHDN; CDR2 reads FVKESK. The ends were cut back, 1 base at V and 7 bases at J, with 6 bases in the middle. The CDR3 runs 12 residues. CDR3 amino acids: CASSQGDNTQYF. Here the CDR3 DNA reads TGTGCCAGCAGCCAAGGAGACAATACGCAGTATTTT.

This clonotype was seen many times. The chain has TRBV12-3 or TRBV12-4 and TRBJ2-1; 14 nucleotides align to TRBD2. Germline trimming cut 6 bases from V and 16 bases from J; bases unmatched to any gene: 5. The CDR3 is 12 residues long. As DNA, the CDR3 is TGTGCCAGCAGCAAGACTAGCGGGGGGGGTTTCTTC. It codes for CASSKTSGGGFF.

Here the CDR3 DNA reads TGTGCCAGCAGTTTATCGTACAGCCAGGGTTTCTTT. It specifies CASSLSYSQGFF. The chain couples TRBV28 to TRBJ1-1, with TRBD1 as a possible D gene (5 bases). CDR1 MDHEN and CDR2 SYDVKM come from the germline V gene. V shed 1 base and J shed 13 bases, with 13 bases lying between them. The CDR3 consists of 12 residues. Combining the CDR3 with reference TRBV28 and TRBJ1-1 gives the whole variable domain DVKVTQSSRYLVKRTGEKVFLECVQDMDHENMFWYRQDPGLGLRLIYFSYDVKMKEKGDIPEGYSVSREKKERFSLILESASTNQTSMYLCASSLSYSQGFFGQGTRLTVV.

This sequence joins TRBV6-6 and TRBJ1-6; D is undetermined. The CDR3 is 15 amino acids. Between the trimmed V and J ends, which lost 0 bases and 10 bases, there was a span of 13 bases. Germline lookup yields CDR1 MNHNY and CDR2 SVGAGI (reference sequence). The CDR3 sequence is CASSYSSLPRSPLHF. The DNA of the CDR3 is TGTGCCAGCAGTTACTCGAGTCTTCCCCGATCACCCCTCCACTTT.

The rearrangement links TRBV20-1 to TRBJ2-3; D unresolved. V was shortened by 2 bases and J by 7 bases, with 13 bases between the two germline ends. Germline V lookup: CDR1 DFQATT, CDR2 SNEGSKA (reference sequence). The CDR3 consists of 13 residues. CDR3 in DNA: TGCAGTGCTAGATCATCAACCTATCATACGCAGTATTTT. Its translation: CSARSSTYHTQYF.

This clonotype was counted ten times or more. This chain links TRBV7-9 with TRBJ2-6; D may be TRBD2 (6 bases). This CDR3 region has 15 residues. Deletions cut 5 bases from V and 1 base from J, with 9 bases between. Looked up from germline, CDR1 is SEHNR and CDR2 is FQNEAQ (reference sequence). Written as DNA, the CDR3 is TGTGCCAGCAGCCCCCGGGGGTCTGGGGCCAACGTCCTGACTTTC. Translation gives CASSPRGSGANVLTF.